These T cell receptor beta chains were read from a single sample in a study of T cell responses to AZD1222 COVID-19 vaccine. TCRdb keeps only in-frame clones here, not all; method: immunoSEQ multiplex PCR. The data contain 100,000 to 150,000 clones, 70% to 90% of them seen just once; the ten biggest clones take up 1.5% to 1.7%. This specimen consisted of peripheral blood, obtained on day 0 of AZD1222 vaccination. These TCRs come from an adult in good health. CDR3s include the opening cysteine and the closing phenylalanine or tryptophan. D genes are given only for firm matches. Clone size, where shown, is once, few, many, or a class for clones that have expanded.

NA	15	NA	TRBJ1-1	TRBV9	CASSVASGLNTEAFF
NA	16	NA	TRBJ1-3	TRBV7-2	CASSLVYGAYGNTIYF
NA	15	NA	TRBJ2-5	TRBV13	CASSFQGLPQETQYF
NA	14	NA	TRBJ1-1	TRBV27	CASSPWDGNTEAFF
NA	14	NA	TRBJ2-7	TRBV24-1	CATSDDRSVNEQYF
NA	14	NA	TRBJ2-2	TRBV5-4	CASSLESNTGELFF
NA	13	NA	TRBJ2-7	TRBV10-3	CAISAGLSYEQYF
NA	16	NA	TRBJ2-1	TRBV19	CASEGPGRSSYNEQFF
TRBD1	15	NA	TRBJ2-3	TRBV5-1	CASSWDRVGTDTQYF
NA	17	NA	TRBJ1-2	TRBV5-1	CASSLGDSGTLYYGYTF
TRBD2	16	NA	TRBJ2-7	TRBV6-5	CASSYSKSGRYYEQYF
NA	14	NA	TRBJ1-3	TRBV5-8	CASSPVVSGNTIYF
TRBD1	14	NA	TRBJ1-1	TRBV11-2	CASSYLGQGSEAFF
NA	16	NA	TRBJ2-1	TRBV7-2	CASSLGLTGSYNEQFF
TRBD1	15	medium-sized	TRBJ1-6	TRBV6-4	CASSEGGQGASPLHF
TRBD1	14	NA	TRBJ1-2	TRBV7-8	CASSLRQGGYGYTF
NA	14	once	TRBJ2-7	TRBV19	CASSLRERGNEQYF
TRBD2	15	NA	TRBJ2-7	TRBV6-1	CASSEAGRARIEQYF
NA	17	NA	TRBJ1-1	TRBV5-4	CASSLAGGVIGNTEAFF
NA	16	NA	TRBJ1-1	TRBV18	CASSPQIIDGNTEAFF
TRBD1	15	NA	TRBJ1-5	TRBV27	CASSLSGGQGSPQHF
TRBD1	15	NA	TRBJ1-2	TRBV27	CASSLMQGQGVGYTF
TRBD1	14	NA	TRBJ1-1	TRBV24-1	CATKGQGENTEAFF
NA	13	NA	TRBJ2-5	TRBV18	CASSPGIQETQYF
TRBD2	14	NA	TRBJ2-1	TRBV29-1	CSERTSRTYNEQFF
NA	17	NA	TRBJ1-6	TRBV6-2/TRBV6-3	CASSYNPRDSYNSPLHF
NA	13	NA	TRBJ1-3	TRBV7-9	CASSPPYGNTIYF
NA	14	NA	TRBJ2-1	TRBV28	CASQTDGTYNEQFF
NA	17	NA	TRBJ2-2	TRBV5-4	CASSLEWGRLNTGELFF
NA	11	NA	TRBJ2-1	TRBV4-2	CASSQAREQFF
NA	16	NA	TRBJ1-5	TRBV18	CASSPRSQTSNQPQHF
TRBD1	14	once	TRBJ2-7	TRBV4-3	CASSQGQGAYEQYF
NA	14	NA	TRBJ1-5	TRBV6-1	CASSEQGTNQPQHF
NA	20	NA	TRBJ2-7	TRBV21-1	CASSRSDREAGGPNLDEQYF
NA	14	NA	TRBJ1-5	TRBV19	CASSIVQGNQPQHF
NA	14	NA	TRBJ1-3	TRBV9	CASSEGDSRHTIYF
TRBD2	14	NA	TRBJ2-7	TRBV7-9	CASSQGTSQYEQYF